This T cell receptor (beta chain) was found in a study of blood T cell repertoires in COVID-19. The wider study: Samples of COVID-19 (acute and convalescent) were obtained from the United States, Italy and Spain. PBMCs, B-cell-depleted T cells, or T cells were the source of the cDNA or gDNA that made up the material.

In the case of this clone: The sample carries other DNA sequences with the same CDR3.

Original processing methods: Estimated nucleated cell counts came from reference gene primer amplification. The method was immunoSEQ multiplex PCR; TCRdb's version includes in-frame clones alone and lacks a portion of them. The V and J calls and the clone size are those of that table, but D and trimming were determined from the DNA. The sample contains 190,000 or so clones, around 80% of which appear only once. Germline V gene lookup returns CDR1 LGHNA and CDR2 YNFKEQ. The junction had 4 bases not matched to a gene; V was cut back by 0 bases and J by 3 bases. The CDR3 has 15 amino acids. This chain connects TRBV4-2 to TRBJ2-5; TRBD2 matches 7 bases. Material: peripheral blood. This TCR was recovered from a human donor with acute or convalescent COVID-19. The donor label of this sample is uncertain. CDR3 amino acids: CASSQEGGTKETQYF. The CDR3 nucleotides are TGTGCCAGCAGCCAAGAGGGGGGGACCAAAGAGACCCAGTACTTC.